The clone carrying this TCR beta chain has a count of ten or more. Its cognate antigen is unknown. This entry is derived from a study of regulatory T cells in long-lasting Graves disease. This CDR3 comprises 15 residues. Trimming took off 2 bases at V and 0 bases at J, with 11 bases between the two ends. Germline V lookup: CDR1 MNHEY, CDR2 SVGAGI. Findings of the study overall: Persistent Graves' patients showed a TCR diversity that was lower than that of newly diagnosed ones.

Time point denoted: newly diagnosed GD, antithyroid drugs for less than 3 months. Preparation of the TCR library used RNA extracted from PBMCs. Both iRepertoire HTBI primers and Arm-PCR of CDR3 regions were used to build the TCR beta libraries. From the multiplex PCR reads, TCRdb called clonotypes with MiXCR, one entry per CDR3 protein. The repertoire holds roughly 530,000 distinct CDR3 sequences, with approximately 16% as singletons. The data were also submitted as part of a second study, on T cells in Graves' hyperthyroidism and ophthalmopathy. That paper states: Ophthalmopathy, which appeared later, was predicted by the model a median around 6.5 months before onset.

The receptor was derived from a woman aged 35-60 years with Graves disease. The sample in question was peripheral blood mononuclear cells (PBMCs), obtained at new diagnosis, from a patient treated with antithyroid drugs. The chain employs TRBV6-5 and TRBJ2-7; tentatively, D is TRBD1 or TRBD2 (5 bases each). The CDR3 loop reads CASSYRGGLSYEQYF. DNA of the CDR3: TGTGCCAGCAGTTACCGGGGCGGCCTCTCCTACGAGCAGTACTTC.